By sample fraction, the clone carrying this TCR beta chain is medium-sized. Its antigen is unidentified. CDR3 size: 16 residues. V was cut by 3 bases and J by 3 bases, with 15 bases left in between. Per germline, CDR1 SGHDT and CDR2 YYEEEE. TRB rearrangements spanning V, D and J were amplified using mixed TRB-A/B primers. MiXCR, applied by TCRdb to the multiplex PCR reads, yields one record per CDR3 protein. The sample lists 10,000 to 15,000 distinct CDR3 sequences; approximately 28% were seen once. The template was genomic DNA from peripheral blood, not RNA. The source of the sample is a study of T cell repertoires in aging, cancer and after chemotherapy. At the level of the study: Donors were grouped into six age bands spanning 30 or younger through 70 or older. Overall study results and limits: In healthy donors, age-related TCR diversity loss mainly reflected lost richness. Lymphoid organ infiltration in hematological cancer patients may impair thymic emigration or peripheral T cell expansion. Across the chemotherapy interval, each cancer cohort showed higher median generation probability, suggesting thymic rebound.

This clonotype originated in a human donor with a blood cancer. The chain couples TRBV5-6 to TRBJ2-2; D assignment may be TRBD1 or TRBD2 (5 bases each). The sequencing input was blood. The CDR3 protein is CASSSGAGAYTGELFF. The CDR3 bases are TGTGCCAGCAGCTCTGGGGCCGGGGCGTACACCGGGGAGCTGTTTTTT. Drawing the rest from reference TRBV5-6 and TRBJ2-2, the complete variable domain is DAGVTQSPTHLIKTRGQQVTLRCSPKSGHDTVSWYQQALGQGPQFIFQYYEEEERQRGNFPDRFSGHQFPNYSSELNVNALLLGDSALYLCASSSGAGAYTGELFFGEGSRLTVL.